This T cell receptor (beta chain) was profiled in a study of Ad26.COV2.S vaccination and SARS-CoV-2 variants. The CDR3 length is 19 residues. Per the germline V gene, CDR1 is LGHDT and CDR2 is YNNKEL (reference sequence). V gave up 0 bases and J gave up 0 bases; unmatched junction bases: 10. Stated treatment: approximately 18 received Ad26.COV2.S at low or high dose, single or two shots; five or six received placebo; per-sample allocation not given. Day 63 after the first injection of vaccine or placebo was the sampling time. Libraries were prepared by immunoSEQ multiplex PCR; TCRdb keeps only in-frame clonotypes and omits some of them. The table includes around 300,000 clones, less than 90% detected once.

This clonotype was obtained from a person between 18 and 65 years old who received the Ad26.COV2.S COVID-19 vaccine or a placebo. Sequenced material: peripheral blood, taken in a trial of Ad26.COV2.S vaccine versus placebo. V and J are TRBV3-1 (or the pseudogene TRBV3-2) and TRBJ2-1, with 8 bases aligning to TRBD2. CDR3 nucleotide sequence: TGTGCCAGCAGCCAAGATCCGTCTAGCGGGCAGAGCTCCTACAATGAGCAGTTCTTC. It translates to CASSQDPSSGQSSYNEQFF.